Listed below are T cell receptor beta chains from one sample, sequenced in a study of cytomegalovirus exposure and HLA in healthy donors. Clones were sequenced by immunoSEQ multiplex PCR, and TCRdb holds only the in-frame ones, with some missing. This sample has 85,000 to 130,000 clones, with less than 85% found just once. The sequencing sample was made of PBMCs. Every receptor here comes from a woman aged 18-29 years in good health and CMV-seropositive. Both conserved end residues are part of each CDR3. D genes are given only for firm matches. The listing skips clone size in some rows; elsewhere it reads once, few, many or a size class.

J gene: TRBJ2-7; D gene: TRBD1; clone size: once; V gene: TRBV7-9; CDR3 DNA: TGTGCCAGCAGCTTAGCGGGGACAGGCTACGAGCAGTACTTC; CDR3 protein: CASSLAGTGYEQYF
J gene: TRBJ1-6; D gene: .; clone size: .; V gene: TRBV30; CDR3 DNA: TGTGCCTGGGCCCGACAGAGCTCCTATAATTCACCCCTCCACTTT; CDR3 protein: CAWARQSSYNSPLHF
J gene: TRBJ2-3; D gene: .; clone size: .; V gene: TRBV18; CDR3 DNA: TGTGCCAGCTCACCACCGTCCGCAGATACGCAGTATTTT; CDR3 protein: CASSPPSADTQYF
J gene: TRBJ2-2; D gene: .; clone size: .; V gene: TRBV6-1; CDR3 DNA: TGTGCCAGCAGTGAAGTTTACGCAATGATAGTCACCGGGGAGCTGTTTTTT; CDR3 protein: CASSEVYAMIVTGELFF
J gene: TRBJ2-7; D gene: TRBD2; clone size: .; V gene: TRBV27; CDR3 DNA: TGTGCCAGCAGTTTGTTGCGGGAGGGTACGGGTGAGCAGTACTTC; CDR3 protein: CASSLLREGTGEQYF
J gene: TRBJ2-5; D gene: TRBD2; clone size: few; V gene: TRBV28; CDR3 DNA: TGTGCCAGCAATACGCGTAGCGGGAGGGCCTGGGAGACCCAGTACTTC; CDR3 protein: CASNTRSGRAWETQYF
J gene: TRBJ1-1; D gene: TRBD1; clone size: .; V gene: TRBV28; CDR3 DNA: TGTGCCAGCAGTACCACAGGGGGCGGCACTGAAGCTTTCTTT; CDR3 protein: CASSTTGGGTEAFF
J gene: TRBJ2-1; D gene: .; clone size: .; V gene: TRBV7-2; CDR3 DNA: TGTGCCAGCAGCTTAATGGGCCCCCCGTGGGTTAATGAGCAGTTCTTC; CDR3 protein: CASSLMGPPWVNEQFF
J gene: TRBJ2-6; D gene: TRBD1; clone size: .; V gene: TRBV9; CDR3 DNA: TGTGCCAGCAGCATCCAACGGGACAGGGGCTCCGGGGCCAACGTCCTGACTTTC; CDR3 protein: CASSIQRDRGSGANVLTF
J gene: TRBJ2-7; D gene: TRBD1; clone size: .; V gene: TRBV5-1; CDR3 DNA: TGCGCCAGCAGCCCAACAGGGGGCGCGTCCGAGCAGTACTTC; CDR3 protein: CASSPTGGASEQYF
J gene: TRBJ1-1; D gene: .; clone size: once; V gene: TRBV12-5; CDR3 DNA: TGTGCTAGTGGTTTTTCTTCGGGGACTGAAGCTTTCTTT; CDR3 protein: CASGFSSGTEAFF
J gene: TRBJ2-7; D gene: .; clone size: few; V gene: TRBV10-3; CDR3 DNA: TGTGCCATCAGTGGTCGTGGCGGCAGCTCCTACGAGCAGTACTTC; CDR3 protein: CAISGRGGSSYEQYF
J gene: TRBJ2-2; D gene: .; clone size: .; V gene: TRBV6-6; CDR3 DNA: TGTGCCAGCCCTACCAACACCGGGGAGCTGTTTTTT; CDR3 protein: CASPTNTGELFF
J gene: TRBJ2-7; D gene: TRBD2; clone size: few; V gene: TRBV29-1; CDR3 DNA: TGCAGCGTAGAGAGGCATAGCGGGAGCGAGCAGTACTTC; CDR3 protein: CSVERHSGSEQYF
J gene: TRBJ2-7; D gene: TRBD1; clone size: few; V gene: TRBV9; CDR3 DNA: TGTGCCAGCAGCCCTAGTGCAGGGGGCTCCTTTTACTCCTACGAGCAGTACTTC; CDR3 protein: CASSPSAGGSFYSYEQYF
J gene: TRBJ1-4; D gene: .; clone size: .; V gene: TRBV6-6; CDR3 DNA: TGTGCCAGCAGTTACCAGGGAAGCCCTAATGAAAAACTGTTTTTT; CDR3 protein: CASSYQGSPNEKLFF
J gene: TRBJ1-5; D gene: TRBD1; clone size: .; V gene: TRBV19; CDR3 DNA: TGTGCCAGTAGCGGACAGGGGGGTCAGCCCCAGCATTTT; CDR3 protein: CASSGQGGQPQHF
J gene: TRBJ1-6; D gene: TRBD1; clone size: few; V gene: TRBV9; CDR3 DNA: TGTGCCAGCAGCGGGGGACAGGGCGGAACTTCACCCCTCCACTTT; CDR3 protein: CASSGGQGGTSPLHF
J gene: TRBJ1-4; D gene: .; clone size: once; V gene: TRBV12-5; CDR3 DNA: TGTGCTAGTGGTTTGGTAAGGGAGGAAAAACTGTTTTTT; CDR3 protein: CASGLVREEKLFF
J gene: TRBJ2-7; D gene: .; clone size: .; V gene: TRBV5-1; CDR3 DNA: TGCGCCAGCAGCTTGAACTTATACGAGCAGTACTTC; CDR3 protein: CASSLNLYEQYF
J gene: TRBJ2-2; D gene: TRBD1; clone size: .; V gene: TRBV18; CDR3 DNA: TGTGCCAGCTCCCCGACAGGGGGCGCAGGGATCACCGGGGAGCTGTTTTTT; CDR3 protein: CASSPTGGAGITGELFF